This TCR beta chain was observed in a study of shared clonotypes between healthy human individuals. The study's findings and limits: Shared across a few donors were around 5% of the naive CD4 clonotypes. The low donor count limited represented genetic and exposure-history diversity.

This CDR3 is built from 16 residues. The J segment lost 5 bases and the V segment lost 4 bases, leaving 11 bases of the junction unmatched. Germline V gives CDR1 SGHRS, CDR2 YFSETQ. The table lists this clone with a count of one. Antigen specificity is unknown. Sequencing was performed with immunoSEQ multiplex PCR; in TCRdb, only in-frame clones are kept and a portion is missing. The sample consists of about 2.3 million clones, 85% to 95% of them appearing once. The V and J genes are TRBV5-1 and TRBJ2-3, with 9 positions matching TRBD2. The source of this sequence is a man between 18 and 35 years old in good health. Some clones in this sample may be carry-over from other donors' samples. What was sequenced was naive CD4+ T cells from PBMCs. Documented subset: CD45RA+ positively selected. The chain's CDR3 is CASSKAPSGIGDTQYF. For the CDR3, the DNA is TGCGCCAGCAGCAAGGCCCCTAGCGGGATCGGAGATACGCAGTATTTT.